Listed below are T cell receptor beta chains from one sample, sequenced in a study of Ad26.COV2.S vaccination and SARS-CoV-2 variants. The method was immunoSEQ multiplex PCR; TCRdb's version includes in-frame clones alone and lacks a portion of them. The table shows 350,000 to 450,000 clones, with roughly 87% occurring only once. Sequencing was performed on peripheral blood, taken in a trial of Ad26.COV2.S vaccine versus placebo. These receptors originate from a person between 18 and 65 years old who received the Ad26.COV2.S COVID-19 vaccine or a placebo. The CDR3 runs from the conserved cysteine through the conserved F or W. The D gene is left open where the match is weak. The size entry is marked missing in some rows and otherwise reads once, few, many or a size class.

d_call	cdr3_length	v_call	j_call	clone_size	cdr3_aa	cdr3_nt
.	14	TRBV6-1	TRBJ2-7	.	CASSERGGGYEQYF	TGTGCCAGCAGTGAACGAGGGGGAGGGTACGAGCAGTACTTC
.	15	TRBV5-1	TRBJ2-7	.	CASQRGGATSYEQYF	TGCGCCAGCCAGCGTGGGGGGGCCACCTCCTACGAGCAGTACTTC
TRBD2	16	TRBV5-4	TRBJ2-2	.	CASSLGSGGVTGELFF	TGTGCCAGCAGCTTGGGTAGCGGGGGGGTCACCGGGGAGCTGTTTTTT
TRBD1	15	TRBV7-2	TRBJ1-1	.	CASSKTGGRDTEAFF	TGTGCCAGCAGCAAAACAGGGGGTAGAGACACTGAAGCTTTCTTT
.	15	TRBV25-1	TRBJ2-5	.	CASSEYGGSLETQYF	TGTGCCAGCAGTGAATATGGAGGGTCACTGGAGACCCAGTACTTC
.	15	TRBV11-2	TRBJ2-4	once	CAIIGTPLAKNIQYF	TGTGCCATCATTGGGACTCCCCTAGCCAAAAACATTCAGTACTTC
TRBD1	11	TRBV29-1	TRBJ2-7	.	CSAYQGAEQYF	TGCAGCGCCTACCAGGGGGCCGAGCAGTACTTC
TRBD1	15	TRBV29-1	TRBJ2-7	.	CSVEVQRGQVYEQYF	TGCAGCGTTGAAGTCCAGAGGGGACAGGTCTACGAGCAGTACTTC
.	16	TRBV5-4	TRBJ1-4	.	CASSPGTAATNEKLFF	TGTGCCAGCAGCCCCGGGACGGCAGCAACTAATGAAAAACTGTTTTTT
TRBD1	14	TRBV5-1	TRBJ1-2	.	CASSLDRGNYGYTF	TGCGCCAGCAGCTTGGACAGGGGAAACTATGGCTACACCTTC
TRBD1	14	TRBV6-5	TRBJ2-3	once	CASSLGQLTDTQYF	TGTGCCAGCAGTTTGGGACAGCTCACAGATACGCAGTATTTT
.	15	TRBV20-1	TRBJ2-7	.	CSASSLSHRSYEQYF	TGCAGTGCTAGTTCCCTGTCCCACCGCTCCTACGAGCAGTACTTC
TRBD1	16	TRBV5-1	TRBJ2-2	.	CASSWDRGRVTGELFF	TGCGCCAGCAGCTGGGACAGGGGGCGGGTCACCGGGGAGCTGTTTTTT
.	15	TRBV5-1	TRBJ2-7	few	CASSLDPGATYEQYF	TGCGCCAGCAGCTTGGATCCAGGGGCGACCTACGAGCAGTACTTC
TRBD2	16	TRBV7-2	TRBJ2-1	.	CASSLAPGLAIYEQFF	TGTGCCAGCAGCCTGGCACCGGGACTAGCGATTTATGAGCAGTTCTTC
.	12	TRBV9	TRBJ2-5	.	CASSGSEETQYF	TGTGCCAGCAGCGGCAGTGAAGAGACCCAGTACTTC
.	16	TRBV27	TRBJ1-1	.	CASSFSRVGEDTEAFF	TGTGCCAGCAGTTTCTCCAGGGTCGGGGAAGACACTGAAGCTTTCTTT
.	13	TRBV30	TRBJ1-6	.	CAWDPTGQSPLHF	TGTGCCTGGGACCCGACAGGACAATCACCCCTCCACTTT
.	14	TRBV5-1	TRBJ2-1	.	CAITAGQQPAEQFF	TGCGCCATTACAGCGGGACAGCAACCGGCGGAGCAGTTCTTC
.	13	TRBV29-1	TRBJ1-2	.	CSVAVDPDYGYTF	TGCAGCGTTGCGGTCGACCCGGACTATGGCTACACCTTC
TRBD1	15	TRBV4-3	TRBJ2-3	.	CASSQDYRGTDTQYF	TGCGCCAGCAGCCAAGATTACAGGGGAACAGATACGCAGTATTTT
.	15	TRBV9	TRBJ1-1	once	CASTRGWRLGTEAFF	TGTGCCAGCACCCGAGGATGGCGACTGGGCACTGAAGCTTTCTTT
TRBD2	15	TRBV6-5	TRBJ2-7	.	CASSRAGGSSYEQYF	TGTGCCAGCAGCCGAGCGGGGGGGTCTTCCTACGAGCAGTACTTC
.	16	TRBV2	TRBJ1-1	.	CASSERAPEVNTEAFF	TGTGCCAGCAGTGAAAGGGCCCCGGAAGTGAACACTGAAGCTTTCTTT
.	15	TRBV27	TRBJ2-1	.	CASSLGGPGYNEQFF	TGTGCCAGCAGTTTGGGGGGTCCGGGATACAATGAGCAGTTCTTC
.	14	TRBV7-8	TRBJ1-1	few	CASSQKRGDTEAFF	TGTGCCAGCAGCCAGAAAAGGGGGGACACTGAAGCTTTCTTT
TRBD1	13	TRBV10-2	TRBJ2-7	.	CASRGTGAYEQYF	TGCGCCAGCCGGGGGACAGGGGCCTACGAGCAGTACTTC
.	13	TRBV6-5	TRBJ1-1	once	CASRATSATEAFF	TGTGCCAGCAGGGCCACCTCGGCGACTGAAGCTTTCTTT
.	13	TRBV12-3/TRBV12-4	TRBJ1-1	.	CASSFLPDTEAFF	TGTGCCAGCAGTTTTTTACCGGACACTGAAGCTTTCTTT
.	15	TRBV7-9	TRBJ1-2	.	CASSLEVARNYGYTF	TGTGCCAGCAGCTTAGAGGTAGCCAGGAACTATGGCTACACCTTC
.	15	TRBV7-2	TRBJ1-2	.	CASSRIRAGGYGYTF	TGTGCCAGCAGTAGGATAAGGGCAGGAGGTTATGGCTACACCTTC
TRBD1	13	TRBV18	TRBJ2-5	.	CASSLGQQETQYF	TGTGCCAGCTCCCTGGGACAGCAAGAGACCCAGTACTTC
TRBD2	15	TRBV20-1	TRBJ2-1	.	CSASSRLASDNEQFF	TGCAGTGCTAGTAGTCGACTAGCATCTGACAATGAGCAGTTCTTC
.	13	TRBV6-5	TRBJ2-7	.	CASRDQGTYEQYF	TGTGCCAGCAGAGACCAGGGGACCTACGAGCAGTACTTC
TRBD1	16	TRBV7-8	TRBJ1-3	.	CASSLGTGGSGNTIYF	TGTGCCAGCAGCTTAGGTACAGGGGGCTCTGGAAACACCATATATTTT
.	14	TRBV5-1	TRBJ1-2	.	CASSLRTAGYGYTF	TGCGCCAGCAGCTTGAGGACAGCTGGATATGGCTACACCTTC
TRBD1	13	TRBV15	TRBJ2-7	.	CATSRPDRGRQYF	TGTGCCACCAGCAGACCTGACAGGGGGCGGCAGTACTTC
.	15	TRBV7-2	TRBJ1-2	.	CASSSEQGRSDGYTF	TGTGCCAGCAGCTCAGAACAGGGACGTTCGGATGGCTACACCTTC
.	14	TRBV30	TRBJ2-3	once	CAWSRGQRGDTQYF	TGTGCCTGGAGTCGAGGCCAACGGGGAGATACGCAGTATTTT
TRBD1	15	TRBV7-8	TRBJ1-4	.	CASSYRDRTNEKLFF	TGTGCCAGCAGCTACCGGGACAGGACGAATGAAAAACTGTTTTTT
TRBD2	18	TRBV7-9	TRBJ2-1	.	CASSSRRLAGGPSWEQFF	TGTGCCAGCAGCTCACGACGGCTAGCGGGGGGCCCTAGCTGGGAGCAGTTCTTC
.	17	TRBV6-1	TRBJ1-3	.	CASSEVVTRSSGNTIYF	TGTGCCAGCAGTGAAGTAGTGACGCGCAGCTCTGGAAACACCATATATTTT